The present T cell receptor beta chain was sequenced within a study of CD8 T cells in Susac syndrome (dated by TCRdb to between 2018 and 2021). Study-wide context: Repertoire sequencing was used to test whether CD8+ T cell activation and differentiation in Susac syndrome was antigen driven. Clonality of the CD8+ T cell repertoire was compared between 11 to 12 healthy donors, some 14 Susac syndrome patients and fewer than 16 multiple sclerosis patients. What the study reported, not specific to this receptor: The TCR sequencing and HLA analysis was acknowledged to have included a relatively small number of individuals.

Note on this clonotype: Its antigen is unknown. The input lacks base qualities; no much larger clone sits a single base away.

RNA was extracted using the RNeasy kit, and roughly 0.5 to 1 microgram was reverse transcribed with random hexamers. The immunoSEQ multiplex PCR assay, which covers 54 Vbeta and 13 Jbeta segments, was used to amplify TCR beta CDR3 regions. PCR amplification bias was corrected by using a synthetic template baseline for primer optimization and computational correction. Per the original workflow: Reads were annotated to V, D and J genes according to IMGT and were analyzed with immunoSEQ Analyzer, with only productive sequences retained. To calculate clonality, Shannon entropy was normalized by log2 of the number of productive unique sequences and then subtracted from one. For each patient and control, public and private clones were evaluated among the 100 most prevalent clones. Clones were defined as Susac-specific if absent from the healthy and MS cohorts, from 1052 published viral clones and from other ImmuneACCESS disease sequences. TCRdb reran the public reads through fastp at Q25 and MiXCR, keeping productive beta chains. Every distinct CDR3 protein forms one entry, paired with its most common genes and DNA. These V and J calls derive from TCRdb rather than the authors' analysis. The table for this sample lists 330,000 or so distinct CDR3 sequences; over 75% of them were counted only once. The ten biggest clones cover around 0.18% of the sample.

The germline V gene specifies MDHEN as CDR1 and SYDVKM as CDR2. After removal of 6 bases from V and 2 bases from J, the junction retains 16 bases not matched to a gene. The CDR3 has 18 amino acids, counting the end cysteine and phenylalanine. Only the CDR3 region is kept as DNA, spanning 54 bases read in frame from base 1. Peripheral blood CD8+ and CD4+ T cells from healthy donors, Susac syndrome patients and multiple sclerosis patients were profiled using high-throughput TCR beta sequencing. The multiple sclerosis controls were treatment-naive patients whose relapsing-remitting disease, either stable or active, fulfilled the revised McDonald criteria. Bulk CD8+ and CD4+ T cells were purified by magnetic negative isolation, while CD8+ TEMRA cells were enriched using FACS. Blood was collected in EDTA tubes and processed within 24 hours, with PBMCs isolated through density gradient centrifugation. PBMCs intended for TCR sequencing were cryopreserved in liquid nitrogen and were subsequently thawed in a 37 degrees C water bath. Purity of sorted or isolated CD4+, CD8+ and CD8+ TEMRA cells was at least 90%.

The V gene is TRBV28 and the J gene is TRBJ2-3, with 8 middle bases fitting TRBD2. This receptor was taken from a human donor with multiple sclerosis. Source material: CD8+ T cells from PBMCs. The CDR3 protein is CASSQRTGWTSPTDTQYF. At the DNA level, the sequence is TGTGCCAGCAGCCAGCGTACGGGTTGGACTAGCCCCACAGATACGCAGTATTTT.